Listed below are T cell receptor beta chains from one sample, sequenced in a study of blood T cell repertoires in COVID-19. The table came from immunoSEQ multiplex PCR; TCRdb's copy has only in-frame clones and leaves some out. The data contain roughly 220,000 clones, roughly 79% of them seen just once; the ten biggest clones take up over 14%. Input material: PBMCs or T cells enriched from blood (not recorded which). The receptor set was obtained from a man between 40 and 49 years old who had recovered from COVID-19. Each CDR3 is given with its conserved first and last residue. The D gene is left open where the match is weak. The listing skips clone size in some rows; elsewhere it reads once, few, many or a size class.

J gene: TRBJ2-1
V gene: TRBV5-1
D gene: -
clone size: once
CDR3 protein: CASSLGPGHNEQFF
CDR3 DNA: TGCGCCAGCAGCTTGGGGCCAGGGCACAATGAGCAGTTCTTC

J gene: TRBJ1-5
V gene: TRBV2
D gene: TRBD1
clone size: -
CDR3 protein: CASSEDRVNQPQHF
CDR3 DNA: TGTGCCAGCAGTGAGGACAGGGTGAATCAGCCCCAGCATTTT

J gene: TRBJ2-3
V gene: TRBV18
D gene: TRBD2
clone size: -
CDR3 protein: CASSPLAGGPGDTQYF
CDR3 DNA: TGTGCCAGCTCACCCCTAGCGGGAGGGCCGGGAGATACGCAGTATTTT

J gene: TRBJ1-2
V gene: TRBV5-1
D gene: -
clone size: -
CDR3 protein: CASSLYGGRALAGYTF
CDR3 DNA: TGCGCCAGCAGCTTGTATGGTGGCAGGGCGTTAGCTGGCTACACCTTC

J gene: TRBJ2-5
V gene: TRBV21-1
D gene: -
clone size: -
CDR3 protein: CASRDSRPQETQYF
CDR3 DNA: TGTGCCAGCCGGGACTCACGGCCCCAAGAGACCCAGTACTTC

J gene: TRBJ2-1
V gene: TRBV2
D gene: -
clone size: -
CDR3 protein: CASSVEDEQFF
CDR3 DNA: TGTGCCAGCAGTGTAGAGGATGAGCAGTTCTTC

J gene: TRBJ2-3
V gene: TRBV5-1
D gene: TRBD1
clone size: -
CDR3 protein: CASSGQGNLYF
CDR3 DNA: TGCGCCAGCAGCGGACAGGGGAACTTGTATTTT

J gene: TRBJ2-3
V gene: TRBV28
D gene: TRBD1
clone size: -
CDR3 protein: CASSLPGQFTDTQYF
CDR3 DNA: TGTGCCAGCAGTCTCCCGGGACAGTTCACAGATACGCAGTATTTT

J gene: TRBJ2-7
V gene: TRBV3-1/TRBV3-2
D gene: TRBD2
clone size: -
CDR3 protein: CASSQDPGLAGGYEQYF
CDR3 DNA: TGTGCCAGCAGCCAAGACCCGGGACTAGCGGGAGGTTACGAGCAGTACTTC

J gene: TRBJ2-1
V gene: TRBV12-3/TRBV12-4
D gene: TRBD1
clone size: -
CDR3 protein: CAIWTGGNNEQFF
CDR3 DNA: TGTGCCATCTGGACAGGGGGGAACAATGAGCAGTTCTTC

J gene: TRBJ2-1
V gene: TRBV30
D gene: -
clone size: -
CDR3 protein: CAWSVGGQGPHNEQFF
CDR3 DNA: TGTGCCTGGAGTGTGGGGGGGCAGGGACCCCACAATGAGCAGTTCTTC

J gene: TRBJ1-6
V gene: TRBV4-1
D gene: -
clone size: -
CDR3 protein: CASSQGPTPLHF
CDR3 DNA: TGCGCCAGCAGCCAAGGTCCTACACCCCTCCACTTT

J gene: TRBJ2-7
V gene: TRBV28
D gene: TRBD1
clone size: -
CDR3 protein: CASSLGQGNYEQYF
CDR3 DNA: TGTGCCAGCAGTTTAGGACAGGGGAACTACGAGCAGTACTTC

J gene: TRBJ2-7
V gene: TRBV27
D gene: TRBD2
clone size: -
CDR3 protein: CASRSRGGNYEQYF
CDR3 DNA: TGTGCCAGCAGATCGCGGGGGGGCAACTACGAGCAGTACTTC

J gene: TRBJ1-2
V gene: TRBV3-1/TRBV3-2
D gene: -
clone size: -
CDR3 protein: CASSQDQAGSYGYTF
CDR3 DNA: TGTGCCAGCAGCCAAGATCAGGCAGGGTCATATGGCTACACCTTC

J gene: TRBJ2-7
V gene: TRBV27
D gene: -
clone size: many
CDR3 protein: CASREVDKGVNEQYF
CDR3 DNA: TGTGCCAGCAGGGAGGTTGATAAGGGGGTAAACGAGCAGTACTTC

J gene: TRBJ2-7
V gene: TRBV30
D gene: TRBD1
clone size: -
CDR3 protein: CAWRRQGYEQYF
CDR3 DNA: TGTGCCTGGAGGCGACAGGGCTACGAGCAGTACTTC

J gene: TRBJ2-2
V gene: TRBV11-1
D gene: -
clone size: -
CDR3 protein: CASSLGAGGYTGELFF
CDR3 DNA: TGTGCCAGCAGCTTAGGGGCAGGGGGGTACACCGGGGAGCTGTTTTTT

J gene: TRBJ2-1
V gene: TRBV30
D gene: TRBD2
clone size: -
CDR3 protein: CAFIAGAGIDEQFF
CDR3 DNA: TGTGCCTTCATAGCGGGGGCCGGGATAGATGAGCAGTTCTTC

J gene: TRBJ2-1
V gene: TRBV12-2
D gene: -
clone size: -
CDR3 protein: CASRLPYRGLSEQFF
CDR3 DNA: TGTGCAAGTCGCCTCCCCTACAGGGGCTTGAGTGAGCAGTTCTTC

J gene: TRBJ2-3
V gene: TRBV5-1
D gene: TRBD2
clone size: -
CDR3 protein: CASSPTSVNTDTQYF
CDR3 DNA: TGCGCCAGCAGCCCGACTAGCGTAAACACAGATACGCAGTATTTT

J gene: TRBJ2-3
V gene: TRBV9
D gene: TRBD1
clone size: once
CDR3 protein: CASSVGAGTGPTDTQYF
CDR3 DNA: TGTGCCAGCAGCGTAGGCGCCGGGACAGGACCCACAGATACGCAGTATTTT

J gene: TRBJ2-1
V gene: TRBV14
D gene: TRBD2
clone size: -
CDR3 protein: CASSQEERESYNEQFF
CDR3 DNA: TGTGCCAGCAGCCAAGAGGAGCGGGAGTCCTACAATGAGCAGTTCTTC

J gene: TRBJ1-2
V gene: TRBV4-1
D gene: TRBD1
clone size: few
CDR3 protein: CASRPGQTNYGYTF
CDR3 DNA: TGCGCCAGCAGACCGGGACAGACTAACTATGGCTACACCTTC

J gene: TRBJ1-2
V gene: TRBV6-6
D gene: -
clone size: -
CDR3 protein: CASSRTDSSYGYTF
CDR3 DNA: TGTGCCAGCAGTCGAACGGACAGTTCCTATGGCTACACCTTC

J gene: TRBJ2-2
V gene: TRBV7-9
D gene: TRBD2
clone size: -
CDR3 protein: CASSLGRSRGGVTGELFF
CDR3 DNA: TGTGCCAGCAGCTTAGGACGTTCGCGGGGGGGCGTCACCGGGGAGCTGTTTTTT

J gene: TRBJ2-7
V gene: TRBV5-1
D gene: -
clone size: -
CDR3 protein: CASSLTGTGEQYF
CDR3 DNA: TGCGCCAGCAGCTTAACCGGGACTGGGGAGCAGTACTTC

J gene: TRBJ1-6
V gene: TRBV27
D gene: -
clone size: -
CDR3 protein: CASSNRPGVNSPLHF
CDR3 DNA: TGTGCCAGCAGTAATCGTCCGGGGGTGAATTCACCCCTCCACTTT

J gene: TRBJ1-1
V gene: TRBV28
D gene: -
clone size: -
CDR3 protein: CASRETLYTEAFF
CDR3 DNA: TGTGCCAGCAGAGAGACACTTTACACTGAAGCTTTCTTT

J gene: TRBJ2-1
V gene: TRBV5-4
D gene: TRBD2
clone size: once
CDR3 protein: CASSSSSGRAAEQFF
CDR3 DNA: TGTGCCAGCAGCTCGTCTAGCGGGAGGGCCGCTGAGCAGTTCTTC

J gene: TRBJ2-3
V gene: TRBV18
D gene: -
clone size: -
CDR3 protein: CASSLQVSTDTQYF
CDR3 DNA: TGTGCCAGCTCACTGCAGGTTAGCACAGATACGCAGTATTTT

J gene: TRBJ2-3
V gene: TRBV7-9
D gene: TRBD2
clone size: -
CDR3 protein: CASSLGLAGVDTQYF
CDR3 DNA: TGTGCCAGCAGCTTGGGACTAGCGGGAGTGGATACGCAGTATTTT

J gene: TRBJ2-5
V gene: TRBV28
D gene: TRBD1
clone size: -
CDR3 protein: CASSLGQALQETQYF
CDR3 DNA: TGTGCCAGCAGTTTGGGACAGGCGTTACAAGAGACCCAGTACTTC

J gene: TRBJ2-3
V gene: TRBV7-3
D gene: -
clone size: -
CDR3 protein: CASSTQGKDTQYF
CDR3 DNA: TGTGCCAGCAGTACCCAGGGGAAAGATACGCAGTATTTT

J gene: TRBJ2-2
V gene: TRBV7-3
D gene: TRBD2
clone size: -
CDR3 protein: CASSLKPAGVPGELFF
CDR3 DNA: TGTGCCAGCAGCTTAAAGCCAGCGGGAGTCCCCGGGGAGCTGTTTTTT

J gene: TRBJ1-6
V gene: TRBV9
D gene: TRBD1
clone size: -
CDR3 protein: CASSMDRGIAYNSPLHF
CDR3 DNA: TGTGCCAGCAGCATGGACAGGGGGATCGCCTATAATTCACCCCTCCACTTT

J gene: TRBJ2-1
V gene: TRBV7-3
D gene: -
clone size: once
CDR3 protein: CASSLYPPGVGNEQFF
CDR3 DNA: TGTGCCAGCAGCTTATATCCCCCGGGAGTGGGGAATGAGCAGTTCTTC

J gene: TRBJ2-3
V gene: TRBV9
D gene: TRBD2
clone size: once
CDR3 protein: CASSALSGRARDTQYF
CDR3 DNA: TGTGCCAGCAGCGCGCTCAGCGGGAGGGCCAGAGATACGCAGTATTTT

J gene: TRBJ2-5
V gene: TRBV18
D gene: -
clone size: once
CDR3 protein: CASSLNLNPQETQYF
CDR3 DNA: TGTGCCAGCTCACTCAACTTAAACCCCCAAGAGACCCAGTACTTC

J gene: TRBJ2-3
V gene: TRBV7-9
D gene: -
clone size: -
CDR3 protein: CASSPGVADTQYF
CDR3 DNA: TGTGCCAGCAGCCCCGGGGTTGCAGATACGCAGTATTTT

J gene: TRBJ2-1
V gene: TRBV9
D gene: -
clone size: -
CDR3 protein: CASSPGFRSAYNEQFF
CDR3 DNA: TGTGCCAGCAGCCCCGGATTTAGGAGCGCCTACAATGAGCAGTTCTTC

J gene: TRBJ2-4
V gene: TRBV4-1
D gene: -
clone size: -
CDR3 protein: CASSQTRQLAKNIQYF
CDR3 DNA: TGCGCCAGCAGCCAGACACGACAGCTAGCCAAAAACATTCAGTACTTC

J gene: TRBJ2-7
V gene: TRBV28
D gene: TRBD2
clone size: few
CDR3 protein: CASSPLTSGSGYEQYF
CDR3 DNA: TGTGCCAGCAGTCCCCTGACTAGCGGGAGCGGTTACGAGCAGTACTTC

J gene: TRBJ1-1
V gene: TRBV9
D gene: TRBD1
clone size: -
CDR3 protein: CASSPKGAVKTSAEAFF
CDR3 DNA: TGTGCCAGCAGCCCAAAGGGGGCGGTAAAGACGAGCGCTGAAGCTTTCTTT

J gene: TRBJ2-3
V gene: TRBV5-6
D gene: -
clone size: -
CDR3 protein: CASSLLADTQYF
CDR3 DNA: TGTGCCAGCAGCTTGCTCGCAGATACGCAGTATTTT

J gene: TRBJ2-7
V gene: TRBV4-1
D gene: TRBD2
clone size: -
CDR3 protein: CASSQAPGTSGSYEQYF
CDR3 DNA: TGCGCCAGCAGCCAAGCCCCCGGGACTAGCGGGAGCTACGAGCAGTACTTC

J gene: TRBJ1-6
V gene: TRBV3-1/TRBV3-2
D gene: -
clone size: -
CDR3 protein: CASSQDAAFGQIHF
CDR3 DNA: TGTGCCAGCAGCCAAGATGCCGCGTTTGGGCAAATCCACTTT

J gene: TRBJ1-2
V gene: TRBV5-1
D gene: -
clone size: -
CDR3 protein: CASSLVTVDYGYTF
CDR3 DNA: TGCGCCAGCAGCTTGGTGACAGTCGACTATGGCTACACCTTC

J gene: TRBJ2-3
V gene: TRBV7-6
D gene: TRBD2
clone size: -
CDR3 protein: CASSLELGRGVTDTQYF
CDR3 DNA: TGTGCCAGCAGCTTAGAGCTCGGGCGGGGGGTCACAGATACGCAGTATTTT